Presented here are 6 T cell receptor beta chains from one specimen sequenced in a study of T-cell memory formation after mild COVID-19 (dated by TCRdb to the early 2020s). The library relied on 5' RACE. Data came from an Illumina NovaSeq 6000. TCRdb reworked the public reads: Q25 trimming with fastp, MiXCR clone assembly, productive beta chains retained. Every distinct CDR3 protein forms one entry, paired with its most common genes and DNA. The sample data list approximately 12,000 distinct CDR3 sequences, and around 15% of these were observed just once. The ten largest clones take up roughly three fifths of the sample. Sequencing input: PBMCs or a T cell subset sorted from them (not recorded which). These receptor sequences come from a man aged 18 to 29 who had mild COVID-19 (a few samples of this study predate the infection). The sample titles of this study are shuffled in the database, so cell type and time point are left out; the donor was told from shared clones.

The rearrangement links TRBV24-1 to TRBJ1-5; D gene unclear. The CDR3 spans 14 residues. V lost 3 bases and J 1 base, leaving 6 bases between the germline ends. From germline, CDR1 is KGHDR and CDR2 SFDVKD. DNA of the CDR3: TGTGCCACCAGTGATCCGGACAGCAATCAGCCCCAGCATTTT. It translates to CATSDPDSNQPQHF.

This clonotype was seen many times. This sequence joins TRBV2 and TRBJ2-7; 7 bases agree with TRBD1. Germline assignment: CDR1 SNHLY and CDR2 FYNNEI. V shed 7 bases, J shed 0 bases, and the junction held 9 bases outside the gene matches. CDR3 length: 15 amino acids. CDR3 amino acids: CASTYRTGTSYEQYV. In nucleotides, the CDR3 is TGTGCCAGCACGTATCGGACAGGAACCTCCTACGAGCAGTACGTC.

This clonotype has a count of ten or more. The CDR3 nucleotides read TGCAGTGGGGACCGACCGGGGGAGGCCCAGCATTTT. Translation: CSGDRPGEAQHF. This chain connects TRBV20-1 to TRBJ1-5; the D gene is possibly TRBD1 (5 bases). Trimming stripped 7 bases from V and 11 bases from J, with 18 bases between. The CDR3 extends over 12 amino acids. Looked up from germline, CDR1 is DFQATT and CDR2 is SNEGSKA (reference sequence).

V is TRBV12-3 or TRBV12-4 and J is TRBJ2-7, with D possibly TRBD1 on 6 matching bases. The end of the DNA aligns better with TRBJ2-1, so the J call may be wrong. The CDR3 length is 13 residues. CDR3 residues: CASSFIQGLEQFF. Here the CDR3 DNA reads TGTGCCAGCAGTTTTATACAGGGTCTTGAGCAGTTCTTC.

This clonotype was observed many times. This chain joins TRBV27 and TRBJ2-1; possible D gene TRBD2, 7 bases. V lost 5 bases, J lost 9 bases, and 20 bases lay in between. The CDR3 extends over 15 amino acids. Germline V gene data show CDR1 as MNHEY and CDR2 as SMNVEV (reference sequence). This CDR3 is CASSPYGGLRGEQFF. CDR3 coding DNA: TGTGCCAGCAGTCCATACGGGGGGCTCCGGGGTGAGCAGTTCTTC.

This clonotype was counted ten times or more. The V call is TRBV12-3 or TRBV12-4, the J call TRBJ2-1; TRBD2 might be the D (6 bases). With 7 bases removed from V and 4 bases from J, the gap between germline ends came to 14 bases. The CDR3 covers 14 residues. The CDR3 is CASKVAAGYNEQFF. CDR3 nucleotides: TGTGCCAGCAAAGTTGCAGCGGGTTACAATGAGCAGTTCTTC.